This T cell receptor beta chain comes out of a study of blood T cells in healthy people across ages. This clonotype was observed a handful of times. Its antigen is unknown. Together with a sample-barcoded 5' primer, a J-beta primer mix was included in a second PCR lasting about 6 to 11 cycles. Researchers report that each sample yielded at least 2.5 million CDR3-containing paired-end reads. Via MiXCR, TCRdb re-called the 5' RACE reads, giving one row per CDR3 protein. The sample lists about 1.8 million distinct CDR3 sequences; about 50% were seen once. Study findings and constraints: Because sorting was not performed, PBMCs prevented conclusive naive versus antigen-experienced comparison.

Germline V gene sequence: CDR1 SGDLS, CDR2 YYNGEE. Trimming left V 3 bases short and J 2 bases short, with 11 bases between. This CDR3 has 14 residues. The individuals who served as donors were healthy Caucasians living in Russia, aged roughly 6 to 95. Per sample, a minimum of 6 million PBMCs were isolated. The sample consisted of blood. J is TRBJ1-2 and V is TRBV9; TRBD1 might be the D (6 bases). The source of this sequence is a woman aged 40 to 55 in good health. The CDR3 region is CASSEKGDNYGYTF. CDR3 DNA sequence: TGTGCCAGCAGCGAGAAGGGGGACAACTATGGCTACACCTTC.